A single sample is the source of the 11 T cell receptor beta chains below, sequenced in a study of blood T cell repertoires in COVID-19. Sequencing was performed with immunoSEQ multiplex PCR; in TCRdb, only in-frame clones are kept and a portion is missing. Counted here are 250,000 to 300,000 clones, roughly nine tenths occurring once; the ten biggest clones make up 2% to 2.5%. What was sequenced was peripheral blood. The origin of the receptors is a man aged 50-59 years with acute or convalescent COVID-19.

The chain employs TRBV11-1 and TRBJ1-3; 7 positions agree with TRBD1. The CDR3 length is 14 residues. Trimming at V came to 7 bases and at J to 4 bases, leaving 7 bases not matched to a gene. Per the germline V gene, CDR1 is SGHAT and CDR2 is FQDESV (reference sequence). DNA for the CDR3: TGTGCCAGCACCGAGACAGGGTTCGGAAACACCATATATTTT. Its translation: CASTETGFGNTIYF.

V and J are TRBV12-3 or TRBV12-4 and TRBJ1-5; no clear D. Trimming removed 5 bases at V and 4 bases at J, with 9 bases between. The CDR3 has 13 amino acids. DNA of the CDR3: TGTGCCAGCAGTATGGTCCGGAATCAGCCCCAGCATTTT. Its translation: CASSMVRNQPQHF.

V is TRBV4-1 and J is TRBJ1-6; D is uncertain. The CDR3 is made up of 15 amino acids. Trimming took 3 bases from V and 9 from J, leaving 15 bases between them. Per the germline V gene, CDR1 is MGHRA and CDR2 is YSYEKL. CDR3 residues: CASSHPAGISSPLHF. DNA of the CDR3: TGCGCCAGCAGCCACCCCGCCGGGATATCTTCACCCCTCCACTTT.

The chain recombines TRBV14 with TRBJ2-2, with D possibly being TRBD1 (6 bases). The CDR3 runs to 15 residues. In germline, CDR1 is SGHDN, CDR2 FVKESK. V was trimmed by 4 bases and J by 6 bases, leaving 15 bases between them. The CDR3 reads CASSLRYRDPGELFF. In nucleotides, the CDR3 is TGTGCCAGCAGCCTTCGCTACAGGGACCCCGGGGAGCTGTTTTTT.

This clone was recorded once. The chain employs TRBV19 and TRBJ2-7; 9 bases match TRBD1. This CDR3 spans 15 amino acids. Trimming at V came to 5 bases and at J to 3 bases, leaving 8 bases not matched to a gene. Germline V gene lookup returns CDR1 LNHDA and CDR2 SQIVND (reference sequence). CDR3 nucleotide sequence: TGTGCCAGTAGTTCACAGGGGGCTCCGGGCTACGAGCAGTACTTC. It yields the protein CASSSQGAPGYEQYF.

This clone was seen many times. The rearrangement joins TRBV4-2 to TRBJ1-1; possible D gene TRBD1, 5 bases. The germline V gene has CDR1 LGHNA and CDR2 YNFKEQ. CDR3 size: 15 residues. Trimming pared 1 base from V and 3 bases from J, leaving 12 bases between. The CDR3 region has the DNA TGTGCCAGCAGCCAAGGACAGATCGGAGACACTGAAGCTTTCTTT. It codes for CASSQGQIGDTEAFF.

V usage is TRBV7-2 and J usage is TRBJ1-1, with D perhaps matching TRBD1 (6 bases). Trimming removed 3 bases from V and 5 bases from J, with 16 bases in between. The germline V gene encodes CDR1 SGHTA and CDR2 FQGNSA. The CDR3 sequence is 15 residues long. The CDR3 DNA reads as TGTGCCAGCAGCTTCCAGGGGAGTGGGGGTACTGAAGCTTTCTTT. Translation: CASSFQGSGGTEAFF.

The chain recombines TRBV6-5 with TRBJ1-6, with a possible D match to TRBD1 (6 bases). V lost 6 bases and J 7 bases, leaving 16 bases between the germline ends. The V gene's germline CDR1 is MNHEY and CDR2 SVGAGI. This CDR3 has 15 residues. In DNA, the CDR3 is TGTGCCAGCAGCCGGTCCACAGGGCGGAATTCACCCCTCCACTTT. Translation: CASSRSTGRNSPLHF.

The chain employs TRBV7-9 and TRBJ2-7; no firm D call. Per germline, CDR1 SEHNR and CDR2 FQNEAQ (reference sequence). The CDR3 is 14 residues long. Trimming shortened V by 2 bases and J by 0 bases, and 8 bases separated the two germline ends. The CDR3: CASSLNVRSYEQYF. For the CDR3, the DNA is TGTGCCAGCAGCTTAAATGTTCGCTCCTACGAGCAGTACTTC.

V is TRBV27 and J is TRBJ1-4; D is unclear. This CDR3 contains 14 residues. CDR1 and CDR2 (germline): MNHEY, SMNVEV (reference sequence). V lost 8 bases and J lost 8, with 18 bases in between. CDR3 protein: CASRTGGLYEKLFF. The CDR3 DNA is TGTGCCAGCCGAACCGGAGGGTTATACGAAAAACTGTTTTTT. Using reference TRBV27 and TRBJ1-4 for the parts outside the CDR3, the full variable domain is EAQVTQNPRYLITVTGKKLTVTCSQNMNHEYMSWYRQDPGLGLRQIYYSMNVEVTDKGDVPEGYKVSRKEKRNFPLILESPSPNQTSLYFCASRTGGLYEKLFFGSGTQLSVL.

This chain links TRBV2 with TRBJ2-1; 8 nucleotides match TRBD2. The CDR3 is 13 amino acids. Germline loops: CDR1 SNHLY, CDR2 FYNNEI. J gave up 4 bases and V 10 bases, and 6 bases lay outside the gene matches. In nucleotides, the CDR3 is TGTGCCACCGCAGCGGGGGCATACAATGAGCAGTTCTTC. Protein: CATAAGAYNEQFF. The whole variable domain, remainder taken from reference TRBV2 and TRBJ2-1, is EPEVTQTPSHQVTQMGQEVILRCVPISNHLYFYWYRQILGQKVEFLVSFYNNEISEKSEIFDDQFSVERPDGSNFTLKIRSTKLEDSAMYFCATAAGAYNEQFFGPGTRLTVL.